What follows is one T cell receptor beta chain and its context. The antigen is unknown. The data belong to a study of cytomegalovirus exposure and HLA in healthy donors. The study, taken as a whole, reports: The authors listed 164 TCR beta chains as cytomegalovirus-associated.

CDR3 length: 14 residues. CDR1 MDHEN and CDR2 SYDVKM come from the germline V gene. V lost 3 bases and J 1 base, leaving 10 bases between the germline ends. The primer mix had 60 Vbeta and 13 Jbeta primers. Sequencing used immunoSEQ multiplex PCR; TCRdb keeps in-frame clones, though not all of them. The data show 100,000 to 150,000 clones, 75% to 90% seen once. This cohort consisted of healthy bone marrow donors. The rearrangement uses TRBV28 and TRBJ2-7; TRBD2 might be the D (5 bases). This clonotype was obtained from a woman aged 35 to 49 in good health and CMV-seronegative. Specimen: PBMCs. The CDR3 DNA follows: TGTGCCAGCAGTTTGACGGGGAAGTCCTACGAGCAGTACTTC. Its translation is CASSLTGKSYEQYF.